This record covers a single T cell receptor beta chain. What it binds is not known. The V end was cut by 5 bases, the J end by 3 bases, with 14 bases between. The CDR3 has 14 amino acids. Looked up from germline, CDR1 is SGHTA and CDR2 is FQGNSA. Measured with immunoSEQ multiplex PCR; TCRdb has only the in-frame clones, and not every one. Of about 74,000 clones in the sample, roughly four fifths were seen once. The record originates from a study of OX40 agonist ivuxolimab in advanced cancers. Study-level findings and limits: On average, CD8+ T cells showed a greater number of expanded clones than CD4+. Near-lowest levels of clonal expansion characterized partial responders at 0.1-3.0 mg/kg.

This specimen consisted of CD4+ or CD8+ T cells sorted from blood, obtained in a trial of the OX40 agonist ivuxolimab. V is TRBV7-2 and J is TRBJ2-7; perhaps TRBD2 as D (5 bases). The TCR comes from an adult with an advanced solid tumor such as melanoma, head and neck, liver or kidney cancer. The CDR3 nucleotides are TGTGCCAGCAGCCCCCTCGGGGAACTCTACGAGCAGTACTTC. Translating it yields CASSPLGELYEQYF.